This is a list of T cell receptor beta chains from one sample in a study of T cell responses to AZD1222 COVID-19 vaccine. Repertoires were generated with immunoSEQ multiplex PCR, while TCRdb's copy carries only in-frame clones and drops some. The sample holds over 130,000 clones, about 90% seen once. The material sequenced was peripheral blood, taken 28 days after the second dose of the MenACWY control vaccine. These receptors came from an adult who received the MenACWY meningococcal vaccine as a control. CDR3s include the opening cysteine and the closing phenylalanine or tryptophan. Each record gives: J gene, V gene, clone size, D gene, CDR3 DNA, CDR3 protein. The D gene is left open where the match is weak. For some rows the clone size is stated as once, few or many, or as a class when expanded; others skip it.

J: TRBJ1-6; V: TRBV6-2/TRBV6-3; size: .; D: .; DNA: TGTGCCAGCAGTTACCCGGGGGCCACCTATAATTCACCCCTCCACTTT; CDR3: CASSYPGATYNSPLHF
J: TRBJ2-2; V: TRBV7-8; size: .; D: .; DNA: TGTGCCAGCACCACCGGGACGGTGAACACCGGGGAGCTGTTTTTT; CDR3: CASTTGTVNTGELFF
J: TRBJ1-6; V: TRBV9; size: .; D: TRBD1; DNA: TGTGCCAGCAGCGACGGACAGGGGACGTGGAATTCACCCCTCCACTTT; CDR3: CASSDGQGTWNSPLHF
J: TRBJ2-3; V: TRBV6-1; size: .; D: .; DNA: TGTGCCAGCAGTGAGGGAGCGGAGCGCACAGATACGCAGTATTTT; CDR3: CASSEGAERTDTQYF
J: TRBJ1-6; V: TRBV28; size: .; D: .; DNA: TGTGCCAGCAGTCCCTACGGCTTCCAACAGGGATATAATTCACCCCTCCACTTT; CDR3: CASSPYGFQQGYNSPLHF
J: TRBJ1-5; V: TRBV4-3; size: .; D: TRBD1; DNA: TGCGCCAGCAGCCAAGATAGGACAGGGGACCAGCCCCAGCATTTT; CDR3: CASSQDRTGDQPQHF
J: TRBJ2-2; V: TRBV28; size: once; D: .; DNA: TGTGCCAGCAGTTTGGGTCGAGAGCGCGGGGAGCTGTTTTTT; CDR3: CASSLGRERGELFF
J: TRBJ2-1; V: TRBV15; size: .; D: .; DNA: TGTGCCACCAGCAATGAGGCCACCCTAGGCGTTGAAAATGAGCAGTTCTTC; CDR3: CATSNEATLGVENEQFF
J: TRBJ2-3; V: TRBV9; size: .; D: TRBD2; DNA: TGTGCCAGCAGCGTAGCAGCGGGGGGACCAGATACGCAGTATTTT; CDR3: CASSVAAGGPDTQYF
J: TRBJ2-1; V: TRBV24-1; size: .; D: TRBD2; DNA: TGTGCCACCAGTGATTTGCCGGCGGGAGCAAGTGAGCAGTTCTTC; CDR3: CATSDLPAGASEQFF
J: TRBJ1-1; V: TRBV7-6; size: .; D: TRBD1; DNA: TGTGCCAGCAGCTCAAGACAGGGGGAGAACACTGAAGCTTTCTTT; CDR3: CASSSRQGENTEAFF